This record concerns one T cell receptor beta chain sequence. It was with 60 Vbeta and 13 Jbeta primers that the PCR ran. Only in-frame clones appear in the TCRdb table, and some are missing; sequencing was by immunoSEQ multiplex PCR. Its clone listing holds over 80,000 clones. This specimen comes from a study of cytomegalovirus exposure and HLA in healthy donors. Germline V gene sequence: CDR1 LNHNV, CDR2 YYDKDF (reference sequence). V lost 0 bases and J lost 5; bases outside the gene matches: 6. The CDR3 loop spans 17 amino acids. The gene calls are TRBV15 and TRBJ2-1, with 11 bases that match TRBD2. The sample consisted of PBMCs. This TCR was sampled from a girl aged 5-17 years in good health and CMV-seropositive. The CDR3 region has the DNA TGTGCCACCAGCAGAGATCGGAAACTAGCGGGAGACAATGAGCAGTTCTTC. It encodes CATSRDRKLAGDNEQFF.